A selection of T cell receptor beta chains follows, all from one sample in a study of blood T cell repertoires in COVID-19. Profiled with immunoSEQ multiplex PCR; TCRdb holds only in-frame clones, not every one. The table records 250,000 to 300,000 clones, approximately 86% of them present only once. Sequences were obtained from peripheral blood. These receptors were obtained from a woman aged 55-69 years with COVID-19, enrolled during active disease. Both conserved end residues are part of each CDR3. D genes are given only for firm matches. Expanded clones are given a class, and other clones once, few, many or no size at all.

v_call: TRBV29-1
j_call: TRBJ1-2
d_call: NA
clone_size: once
cdr3_aa: CSVDGNYGYTF
cdr3_nt: TGCAGCGTTGACGGGAACTATGGCTACACCTTC

v_call: TRBV27
j_call: TRBJ1-1
d_call: NA
clone_size: NA
cdr3_aa: CASSFDRRSNTEAFF
cdr3_nt: TGTGCCAGCAGTTTTGACAGGCGGTCGAACACTGAAGCTTTCTTT

v_call: TRBV28
j_call: TRBJ1-6
d_call: NA
clone_size: NA
cdr3_aa: CASSLVAWTPDNSPLHF
cdr3_nt: TGTGCCAGCAGTTTAGTAGCCTGGACACCCGATAATTCACCCCTCCACTTT

v_call: TRBV12-3/TRBV12-4
j_call: TRBJ2-7
d_call: TRBD1
clone_size: NA
cdr3_aa: CASSAGQGYEQYF
cdr3_nt: TGTGCCAGCAGTGCGGGACAGGGGTACGAGCAGTACTTC

v_call: TRBV7-9
j_call: TRBJ1-1
d_call: NA
clone_size: few
cdr3_aa: CASSPPLGLRGRNEAFF
cdr3_nt: TGTGCCAGCAGCCCCCCCCTAGGTCTAAGGGGTAGGAATGAAGCTTTCTTT

v_call: TRBV3-1/TRBV3-2
j_call: TRBJ2-1
d_call: TRBD2
clone_size: once
cdr3_aa: CASSPKGLAPNEQFF
cdr3_nt: TGTGCCAGCAGCCCGAAGGGACTAGCCCCCAATGAGCAGTTCTTC

v_call: TRBV2
j_call: TRBJ1-1
d_call: TRBD1
clone_size: NA
cdr3_aa: CASSPDRGPLEAFF
cdr3_nt: TGTGCCAGCAGTCCGGACAGGGGGCCGCTGGAAGCTTTCTTT

v_call: TRBV6-5
j_call: TRBJ2-5
d_call: TRBD1
clone_size: NA
cdr3_aa: CASRVTGGETQYF
cdr3_nt: TGTGCCAGCAGAGTAACAGGGGGCGAGACCCAGTACTTC

v_call: TRBV9
j_call: TRBJ1-2
d_call: NA
clone_size: NA
cdr3_aa: CASSAGGGYYGYTF
cdr3_nt: TGTGCCAGCAGCGCTGGGGGAGGATACTATGGCTACACCTTC

v_call: TRBV24-1
j_call: TRBJ2-1
d_call: TRBD2
clone_size: NA
cdr3_aa: CATSGQLAAEQFF
cdr3_nt: TGTGCCACCAGTGGCCAACTAGCGGCTGAGCAGTTCTTC

v_call: TRBV29-1
j_call: TRBJ2-1
d_call: TRBD1
clone_size: NA
cdr3_aa: CSVLALRDRRNNEQFF
cdr3_nt: TGCAGCGTCCTTGCTCTCCGGGACAGGAGAAACAATGAGCAGTTCTTC

v_call: TRBV28
j_call: TRBJ1-5
d_call: NA
clone_size: few
cdr3_aa: CASSYSPNQPQHF
cdr3_nt: TGTGCCAGCAGTTATTCCCCGAATCAGCCCCAGCATTTT

v_call: TRBV27
j_call: TRBJ1-6
d_call: NA
clone_size: NA
cdr3_aa: CASSFYVRGNSPLHF
cdr3_nt: TGTGCCAGCAGTTTCTATGTCAGGGGTAATTCACCCCTCCACTTT

v_call: TRBV20-1
j_call: TRBJ2-7
d_call: TRBD1
clone_size: NA
cdr3_aa: CSASIQGGTYEQYF
cdr3_nt: TGCAGTGCTAGTATACAGGGGGGTACCTACGAGCAGTACTTC

v_call: TRBV19
j_call: TRBJ2-6
d_call: NA
clone_size: NA
cdr3_aa: CASWTPKSGANVLTF
cdr3_nt: TGTGCCTCCTGGACACCAAAGTCTGGGGCCAACGTCCTGACTTTC

v_call: TRBV27
j_call: TRBJ1-5
d_call: NA
clone_size: NA
cdr3_aa: CASSLSGAGNQPQHF
cdr3_nt: TGTGCCAGCAGTTTATCGGGGGCGGGCAATCAGCCCCAGCATTTT

v_call: TRBV5-6
j_call: TRBJ1-2
d_call: NA
clone_size: once
cdr3_aa: CASSFVSGVGYGYTF
cdr3_nt: TGTGCCAGCAGCTTTGTCTCAGGGGTAGGCTATGGCTACACCTTC

v_call: TRBV5-1
j_call: TRBJ1-1
d_call: TRBD1
clone_size: NA
cdr3_aa: CASSDRGLNTEAFF
cdr3_nt: TGCGCCAGCAGCGACAGGGGGCTGAACACTGAAGCTTTCTTT

v_call: TRBV27
j_call: TRBJ2-7
d_call: NA
clone_size: NA
cdr3_aa: CASKPSGWAYEQYF
cdr3_nt: TGTGCCAGCAAGCCCTCGGGGTGGGCCTACGAGCAGTACTTC

v_call: TRBV5-1
j_call: TRBJ1-4
d_call: TRBD1
clone_size: NA
cdr3_aa: CASSSSRTGSGEKLFF
cdr3_nt: TGCGCCAGCAGCTCGAGCCGGACAGGGTCGGGTGAAAAACTGTTTTTT